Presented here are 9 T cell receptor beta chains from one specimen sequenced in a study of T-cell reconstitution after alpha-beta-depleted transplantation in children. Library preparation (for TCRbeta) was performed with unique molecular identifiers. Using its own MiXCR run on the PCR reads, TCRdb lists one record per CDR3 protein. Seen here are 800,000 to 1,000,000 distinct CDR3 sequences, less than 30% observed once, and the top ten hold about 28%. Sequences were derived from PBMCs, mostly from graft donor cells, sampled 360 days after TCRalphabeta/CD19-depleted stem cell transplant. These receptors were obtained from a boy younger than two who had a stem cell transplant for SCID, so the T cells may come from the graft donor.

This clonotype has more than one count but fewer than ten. CDR3 amino acids: CASSQDEGWEQYF. The DNA of the CDR3 is TGCGCCAGCAGCCAAGACGAGGGCTGGGAGCAGTACTTC. This chain joins TRBV4-3 and TRBJ2-7, with TRBD2 as a possible D gene (5 bases). The V and J ends lost 0 bases and 7 bases respectively, with 10 bases between them. The CDR3 consists of 13 residues. Looked up from germline, CDR1 is LGHNA and CDR2 is YSLEER.

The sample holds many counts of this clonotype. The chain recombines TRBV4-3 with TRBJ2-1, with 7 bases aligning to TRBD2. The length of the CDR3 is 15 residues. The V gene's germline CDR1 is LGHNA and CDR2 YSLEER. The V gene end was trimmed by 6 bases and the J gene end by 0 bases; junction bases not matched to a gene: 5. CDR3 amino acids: CASRSSGDSYNEQFF. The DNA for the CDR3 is TGCGCCAGCAGATCGAGCGGGGACTCCTACAATGAGCAGTTCTTC.

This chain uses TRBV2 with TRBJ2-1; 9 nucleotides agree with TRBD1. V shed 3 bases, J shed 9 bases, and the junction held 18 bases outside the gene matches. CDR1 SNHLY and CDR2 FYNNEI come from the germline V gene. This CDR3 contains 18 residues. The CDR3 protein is CASSDLPARTGVGGEQFF. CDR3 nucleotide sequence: TGTGCCAGCAGTGATCTCCCCGCTAGGACAGGGGTTGGTGGTGAGCAGTTCTTC.

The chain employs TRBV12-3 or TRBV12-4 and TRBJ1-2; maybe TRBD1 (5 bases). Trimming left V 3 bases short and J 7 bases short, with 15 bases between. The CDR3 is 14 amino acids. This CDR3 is CASSFGREGVGYTF. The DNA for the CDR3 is TGTGCCAGCAGTTTCGGCAGGGAGGGTGTTGGCTACACCTTC.

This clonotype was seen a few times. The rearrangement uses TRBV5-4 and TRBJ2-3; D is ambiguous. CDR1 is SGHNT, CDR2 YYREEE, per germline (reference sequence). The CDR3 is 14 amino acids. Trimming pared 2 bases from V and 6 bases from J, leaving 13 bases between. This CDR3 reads CASSFEAGMDTQYF. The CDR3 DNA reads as TGTGCCAGCAGCTTCGAGGCTGGCATGGATACGCAGTATTTT.

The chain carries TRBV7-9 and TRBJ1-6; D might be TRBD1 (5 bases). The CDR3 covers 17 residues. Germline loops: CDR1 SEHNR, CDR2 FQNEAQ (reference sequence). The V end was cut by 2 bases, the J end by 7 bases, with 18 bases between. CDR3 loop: CASSLRMGFRENSPLHF. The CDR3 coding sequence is TGTGCCAGCAGCTTAAGGATGGGGTTCAGGGAGAATTCACCCCTCCACTTT.

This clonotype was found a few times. The CDR3: CSARDPRGPSNQPQHF. In DNA, the CDR3 is TGCAGTGCTAGAGATCCGAGGGGTCCAAGCAATCAGCCCCAGCATTTT. The chain carries TRBV20-1 and TRBJ1-5; D possibly corresponds to TRBD1 (5 bases). The germline CDR1 and CDR2 sequences are DFQATT and SNEGSKA (reference sequence). The CDR3 totals 16 residues. With 0 bases removed from V and 1 base from J, the gap between germline ends came to 13 bases.

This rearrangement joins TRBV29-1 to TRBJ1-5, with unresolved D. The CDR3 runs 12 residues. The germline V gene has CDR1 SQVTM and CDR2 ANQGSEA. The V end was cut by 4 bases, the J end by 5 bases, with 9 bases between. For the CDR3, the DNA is TGCAGCGTTGGAGGTCTTGATCAGCCCCAGCATTTT. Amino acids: CSVGGLDQPQHF.

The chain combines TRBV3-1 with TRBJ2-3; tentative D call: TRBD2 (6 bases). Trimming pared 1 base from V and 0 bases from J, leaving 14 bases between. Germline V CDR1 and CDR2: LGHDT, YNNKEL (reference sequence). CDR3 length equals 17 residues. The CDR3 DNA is TGTGCCAGCAGCCAAGTCCGCTCGACTAGAAGCACAGATACGCAGTATTTT. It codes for CASSQVRSTRSTDTQYF.